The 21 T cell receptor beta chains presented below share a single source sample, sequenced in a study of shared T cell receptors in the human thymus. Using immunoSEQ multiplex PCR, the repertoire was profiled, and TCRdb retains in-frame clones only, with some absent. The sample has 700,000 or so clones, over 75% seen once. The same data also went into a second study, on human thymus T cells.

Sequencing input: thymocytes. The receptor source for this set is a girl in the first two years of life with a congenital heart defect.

The CDR3 sequence is CSVYRDPYNEQFF. The CDR3 coding sequence is TGCAGCGTCTACAGGGACCCCTACAATGAGCAGTTCTTC. The rearrangement links TRBV29-1 to TRBJ2-1, with a possible D match to TRBD1 (6 bases). The V and J ends lost 6 bases and 2 bases respectively, with 11 bases between them. CDR3 length: 13 residues. Germline V lookup: CDR1 SQVTM, CDR2 ANQGSEA.

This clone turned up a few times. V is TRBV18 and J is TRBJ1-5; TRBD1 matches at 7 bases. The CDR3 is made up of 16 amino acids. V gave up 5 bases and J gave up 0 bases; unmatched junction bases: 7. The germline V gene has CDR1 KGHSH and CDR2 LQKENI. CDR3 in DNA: TGTGCCAGCTCAGTCACAGGGGTTTCTAGCAATCAGCCCCAGCATTTT. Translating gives CASSVTGVSSNQPQHF.

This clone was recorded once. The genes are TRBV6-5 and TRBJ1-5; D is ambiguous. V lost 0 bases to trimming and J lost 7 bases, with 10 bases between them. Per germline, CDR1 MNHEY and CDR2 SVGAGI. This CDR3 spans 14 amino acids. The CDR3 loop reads CASSYSTSKQPQHF. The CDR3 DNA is TGTGCCAGCAGTTACTCGACTTCGAAGCAGCCCCAGCATTTT.

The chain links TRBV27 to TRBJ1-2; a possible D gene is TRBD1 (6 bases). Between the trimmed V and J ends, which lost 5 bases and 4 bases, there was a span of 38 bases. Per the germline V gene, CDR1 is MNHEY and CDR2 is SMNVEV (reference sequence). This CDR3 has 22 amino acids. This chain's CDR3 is CASSPKGDIKKASIANLYGYTF. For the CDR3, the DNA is TGTGCCAGCAGTCCTAAAGGGGACATAAAGAAGGCCTCTATCGCCAACCTCTATGGCTACACCTTC.

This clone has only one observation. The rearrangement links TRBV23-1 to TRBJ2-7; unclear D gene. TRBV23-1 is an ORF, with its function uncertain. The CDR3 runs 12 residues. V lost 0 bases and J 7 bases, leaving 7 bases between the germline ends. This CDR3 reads CASSQSTREQYF. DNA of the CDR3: TGCGCCAGCAGTCAATCAACCAGGGAGCAGTACTTC.

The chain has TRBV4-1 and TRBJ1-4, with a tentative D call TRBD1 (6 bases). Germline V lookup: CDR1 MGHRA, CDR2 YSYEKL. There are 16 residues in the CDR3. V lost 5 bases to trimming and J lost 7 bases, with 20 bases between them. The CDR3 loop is CASSFEQGPVGEKLFF. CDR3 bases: TGCGCCAGCAGCTTTGAACAGGGTCCTGTGGGTGAAAAACTGTTTTTT.

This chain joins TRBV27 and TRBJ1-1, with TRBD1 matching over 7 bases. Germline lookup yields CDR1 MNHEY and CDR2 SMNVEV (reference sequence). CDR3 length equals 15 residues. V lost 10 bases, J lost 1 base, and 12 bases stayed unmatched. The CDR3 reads CATREDRASNTEAFF. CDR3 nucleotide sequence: TGTGCCACCAGGGAAGACAGGGCCTCGAACACTGAAGCTTTCTTT.

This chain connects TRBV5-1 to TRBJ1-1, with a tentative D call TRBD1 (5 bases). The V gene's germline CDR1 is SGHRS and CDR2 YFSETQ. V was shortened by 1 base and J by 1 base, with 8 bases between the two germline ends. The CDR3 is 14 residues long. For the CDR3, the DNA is TGCGCCAGCAGCTTGAGGACACAGAACACTGAAGCTTTCTTT. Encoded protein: CASSLRTQNTEAFF.

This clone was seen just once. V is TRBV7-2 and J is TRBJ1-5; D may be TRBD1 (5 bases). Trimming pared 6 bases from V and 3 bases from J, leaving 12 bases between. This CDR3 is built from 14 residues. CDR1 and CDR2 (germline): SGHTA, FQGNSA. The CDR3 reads CASSFAGNNQPQHF. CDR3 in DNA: TGTGCCAGCAGTTTCGCAGGGAACAATCAGCCCCAGCATTTT.

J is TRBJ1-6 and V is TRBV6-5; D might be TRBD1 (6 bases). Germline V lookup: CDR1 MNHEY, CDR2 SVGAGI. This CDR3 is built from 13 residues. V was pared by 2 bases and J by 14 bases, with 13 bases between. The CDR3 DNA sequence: TGTGCCAGCAGTTACAAAAACCAGGGGACCCTCCACTTT. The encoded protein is CASSYKNQGTLHF.

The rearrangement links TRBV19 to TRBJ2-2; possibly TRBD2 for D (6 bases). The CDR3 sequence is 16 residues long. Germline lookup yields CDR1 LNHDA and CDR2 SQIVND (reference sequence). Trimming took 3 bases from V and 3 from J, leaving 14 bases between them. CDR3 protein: CASSIMEGRDTGELFF. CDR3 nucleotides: TGTGCCAGTAGTATTATGGAGGGCAGGGACACCGGGGAGCTGTTTTTT.

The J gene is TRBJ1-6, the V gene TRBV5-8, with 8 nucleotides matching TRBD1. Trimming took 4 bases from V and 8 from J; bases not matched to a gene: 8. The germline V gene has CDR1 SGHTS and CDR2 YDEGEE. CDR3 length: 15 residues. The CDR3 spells CASSRTGSSYSPLHF. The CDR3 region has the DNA TGTGCCAGCAGCCGGACAGGGAGTTCCTATTCACCCCTCCACTTT. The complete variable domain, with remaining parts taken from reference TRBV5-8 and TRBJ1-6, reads EAGVTQSPTHLIKTRGQQATLRCSPISGHTSVYWYQQALGLGLQFLLWYDEGEERNRGNFPPRFSGRQFPNYSSELNVNALELEDSALYLCASSRTGSSYSPLHFGNGTRLTVT.

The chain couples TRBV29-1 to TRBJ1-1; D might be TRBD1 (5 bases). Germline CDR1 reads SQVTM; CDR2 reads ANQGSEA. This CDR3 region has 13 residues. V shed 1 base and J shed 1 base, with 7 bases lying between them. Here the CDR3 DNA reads TGCAGCGTTGAAGTAACAGGGAACACTGAAGCTTTCTTT. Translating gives CSVEVTGNTEAFF. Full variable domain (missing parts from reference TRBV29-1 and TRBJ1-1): SAVISQKPSRDICQRGTSLTIQCQVDSQVTMMFWYRQQPGQSLTLIATANQGSEATYESGFVIDKFPISRPNLTFSTLTVSNMSPEDSSIYLCSVEVTGNTEAFFGQGTRLTVV.

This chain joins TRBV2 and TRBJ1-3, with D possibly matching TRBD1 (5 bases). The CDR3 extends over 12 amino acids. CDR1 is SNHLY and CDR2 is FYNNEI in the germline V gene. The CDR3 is CAIVGLRNTIYF. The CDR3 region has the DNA TGTGCTATAGTGGGGCTTCGAAACACCATATATTTT.

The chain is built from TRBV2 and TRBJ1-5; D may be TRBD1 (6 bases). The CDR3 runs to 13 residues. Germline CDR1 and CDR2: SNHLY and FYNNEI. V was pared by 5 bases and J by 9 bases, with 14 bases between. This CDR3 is CASSYRDSGPQHF. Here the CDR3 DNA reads TGTGCCAGCAGTTACAGGGATTCGGGGCCCCAGCATTTT. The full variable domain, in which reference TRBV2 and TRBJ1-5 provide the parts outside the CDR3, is EPEVTQTPSHQVTQMGQEVILRCVPISNHLYFYWYRQILGQKVEFLVSFYNNEISEKSEIFDDQFSVERPDGSNFTLKIRSTKLEDSAMYFCASSYRDSGPQHFGDGTRLSIL.

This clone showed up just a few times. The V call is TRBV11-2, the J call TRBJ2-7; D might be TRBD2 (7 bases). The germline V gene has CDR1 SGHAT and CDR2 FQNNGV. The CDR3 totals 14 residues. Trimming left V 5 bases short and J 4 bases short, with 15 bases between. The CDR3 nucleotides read TGTGCCAGCAGCCCAGGAGGGGGGGATTACGAGCAGTACTTC. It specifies CASSPGGGDYEQYF.

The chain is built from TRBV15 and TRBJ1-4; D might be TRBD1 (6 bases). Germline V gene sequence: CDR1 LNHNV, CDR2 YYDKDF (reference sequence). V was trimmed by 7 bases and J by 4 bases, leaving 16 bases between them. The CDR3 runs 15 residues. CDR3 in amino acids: CATTHRTDINEKLFF. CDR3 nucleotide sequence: TGTGCCACCACACATCGGACAGATATTAATGAAAAACTGTTTTTT.

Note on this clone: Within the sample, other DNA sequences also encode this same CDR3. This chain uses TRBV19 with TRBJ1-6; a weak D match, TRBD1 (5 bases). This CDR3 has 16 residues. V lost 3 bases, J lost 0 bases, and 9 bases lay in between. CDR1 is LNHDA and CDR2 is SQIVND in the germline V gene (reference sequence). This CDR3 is CASSIRGTSYNSPLHF. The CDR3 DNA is TGTGCCAGTAGTATTAGGGGAACCTCCTATAATTCACCCCTCCACTTT.

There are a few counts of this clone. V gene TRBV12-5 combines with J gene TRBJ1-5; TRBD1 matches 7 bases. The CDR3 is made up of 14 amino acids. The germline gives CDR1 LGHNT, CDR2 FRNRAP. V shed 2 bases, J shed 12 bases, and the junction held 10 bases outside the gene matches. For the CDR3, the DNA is TGTGCTAGTGGTTTGTCTATCGGACAGGAGCACCAGCATTTT. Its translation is CASGLSIGQEHQHF.

The CDR3 here is CASSLWGGRGEAFF. CDR3 nucleotides: TGTGCCAGCAGTTTATGGGGGGGGCGGGGGGAAGCTTTCTTT. The genes are TRBV28 and TRBJ1-1; tentative D call: TRBD1 (6 bases). The CDR3 consists of 14 residues. Germline V gene data show CDR1 as MDHEN and CDR2 as SYDVKM. V shed 0 bases and J shed 8 bases, with 13 bases lying between them.

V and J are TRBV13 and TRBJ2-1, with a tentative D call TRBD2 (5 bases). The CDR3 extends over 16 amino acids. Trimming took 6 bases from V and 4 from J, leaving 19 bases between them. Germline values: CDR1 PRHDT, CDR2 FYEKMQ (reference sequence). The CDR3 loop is CASSPSGGRPYNEQFF. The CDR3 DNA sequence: TGTGCCAGCAGTCCCTCAGGAGGCAGGCCTTACAATGAGCAGTTCTTC.